A single sample is the source of the 31 T cell receptor beta chains below, sequenced in a study of sequential checkpoint blockade in melanoma. Using immunoSEQ multiplex PCR, the repertoire was profiled, and TCRdb retains in-frame clones only, with some absent. This sample has approximately 12,000 clones, with 55% to 65% found just once. Regarding treatment: randomized to nivolumab then ipilimumab (arm A) or the reverse (arm B). The source was CD8+ T cells sorted from blood (inferred from file names), collected from a patient given nivolumab and ipilimumab in sequence. All receptors derive from a human donor with melanoma.

The chain is built from TRBV9 and TRBJ2-1; maybe TRBD2 (6 bases). Germline V gives CDR1 SGDLS, CDR2 YYNGEE. V lost 3 bases to trimming and J lost 6 bases, with 13 bases between them. The CDR3 extends over 14 amino acids. CDR3 DNA: TGTGCCAGCAGCGCCTGGAAGGAGGGCAATGAGCAGTTCTTC. Translating gives CASSAWKEGNEQFF.

This rearrangement joins TRBV19 to TRBJ2-5; no reliable D call. This CDR3 is built from 16 residues. Trimming left V 6 bases short and J 0 bases short, with 17 bases between. Germline V gene data show CDR1 as LNHDA and CDR2 as SQIVND (reference sequence). The CDR3: CASSPSFGLYQETQYF. The CDR3 DNA reads as TGTGCCAGTAGCCCCTCCTTCGGTCTGTACCAAGAGACCCAGTACTTC.

Only a few counts were recorded for this clone. The chain combines TRBV19 with TRBJ1-4; possible D gene TRBD1, 6 bases. Trimming pared 10 bases from V and 5 bases from J, leaving 14 bases between. There are 13 residues in the CDR3. Germline V gives CDR1 LNHDA, CDR2 SQIVND (reference sequence). CDR3 DNA sequence: TGTGCCAACTCCGACAGGATAAATGAAAAACTGTTTTTT. Its protein is CANSDRINEKLFF.

This clone turned up a few times. The J gene is TRBJ2-7, the V gene TRBV4-3; possible D gene TRBD2, 5 bases. CDR1 and CDR2 (germline): LGHNA, YSLEER. This CDR3 spans 13 amino acids. V lost 0 bases to trimming and J lost 5 bases, with 8 bases between them. CDR3: CASSQDWGDEQYF. The CDR3 DNA sequence: TGCGCCAGCAGCCAAGATTGGGGAGACGAGCAGTACTTC.

J is TRBJ2-1 and V is TRBV5-5; 7 bases are a match to TRBD2. Germline lookup yields CDR1 SGHKS and CDR2 YYEKEE (reference sequence). V lost 4 bases and J lost 0; bases outside the gene matches: 16. The CDR3 loop spans 19 amino acids. DNA of the CDR3: TGTGCCAGCAGCCCCCGGGGCCTAGCGGAACTGAGCTCCTACAATGAGCAGTTCTTC. Its translation: CASSPRGLAELSSYNEQFF.

This clone occurred many times. The CDR3 DNA reads as TGTGCCAGCAGCAAAGGACTGGGACAGGACACTGAAGCTTTCTTT. Translated: CASSKGLGQDTEAFF. The gene calls are TRBV7-2 and TRBJ1-1, with TRBD1 matching 8 bases. Trimming removed 5 bases from V and 3 bases from J; junction bases left unmatched: 8. The CDR3 contains 15 residues. Per the germline V gene, CDR1 is SGHTA and CDR2 is FQGNSA.

This clone ranks as medium-sized. The CDR3 is CASSLNTLEGPEYGYTF. In nucleotides, the CDR3 is TGTGCCAGCAGCTTGAACACGTTGGAGGGACCTGAATATGGCTACACCTTC. The chain combines TRBV5-5 with TRBJ1-2; tentatively, D is TRBD1 (5 bases). Looked up from germline, CDR1 is SGHKS and CDR2 is YYEKEE (reference sequence). The CDR3 consists of 17 residues. Trimming removed 1 base from V and 5 bases from J, with 21 bases in between.

This rearrangement joins TRBV5-6 to TRBJ2-1, with a tentative D call TRBD2 (5 bases). The CDR3 is made up of 13 amino acids. V lost 6 bases, J lost 4 bases, and 11 bases lay in between. Germline assignment: CDR1 SGHDT and CDR2 YYEEEE. This chain's CDR3 is CASIRGGYNEQFF. CDR3 in DNA: TGTGCCAGCATACGTGGAGGATACAATGAGCAGTTCTTC.

This clone was detected a few times. This rearrangement joins TRBV4-3 to TRBJ1-5; no clear D gene. CDR1 and CDR2 (germline): LGHNA, YSLEER. Trimming pared 8 bases from V and 2 bases from J, leaving 7 bases between. The CDR3 is 12 residues long. CDR3 region: CASSAGNQPQHF. CDR3 in DNA: TGCGCCAGCTCCGCGGGCAATCAGCCCCAGCATTTT.

The genes are TRBV7-6 and TRBJ2-3; 11 bases are a match to TRBD2. This CDR3 spans 16 amino acids. Trimming cost V 4 bases and J 4 bases; bases outside gene matches: 7. Germline V lookup: CDR1 SGHVS, CDR2 FNYEAQ. CDR3 coding DNA: TGTGCCAGCAGCTCATTAGCGGGGGGGACGGCAGATACGCAGTATTTT. The encoded protein is CASSSLAGGTADTQYF.

The chain couples TRBV6-1 to TRBJ2-1, with 13 bases lining up with TRBD2. Trimming at V came to 3 bases and at J to 0 bases, leaving 2 bases not matched to a gene. The CDR3 spans 17 residues. Germline V lookup: CDR1 MNHNS, CDR2 SASEGT. DNA of the CDR3: TGTGCCAGCAGTGAGCGGACTAGCGGGAGCTCCTACAATGAGCAGTTCTTC. Its protein is CASSERTSGSSYNEQFF.

The chain joins TRBV9 to TRBJ1-2; D possibly corresponds to TRBD1 (5 bases). Trimming shortened V by 3 bases and J by 9 bases, and 9 bases separated the two germline ends. Germline CDR1 is SGDLS and CDR2 is YYNGEE. The CDR3 is 11 amino acids. The CDR3 region is CASSAGLRYTF. The DNA of the CDR3 is TGTGCCAGCAGCGCAGGGTTACGCTACACCTTC. The full variable domain, in which reference TRBV9 and TRBJ1-2 provide the parts outside the CDR3, is DSGVTQTPKHLITATGQRVTLRCSPRSGDLSVYWYQQSLDQGLQFLIQYYNGEERAKGNILERFSAQQFPDLHSELNLSSLELGDSALYFCASSAGLRYTFGSGTRLTVV.

In its sample, this clone was seen a few times. V is TRBV6-1 and J is TRBJ2-2; D unclear. The germline V and J ends were trimmed by 6 bases and 4 bases, with 9 bases remaining between them. CDR1 is MNHNS and CDR2 is SASEGT in the germline V gene. The CDR3 has 13 amino acids. The CDR3 loop is CASRASTTGELFF. The CDR3 DNA is TGTGCCAGCAGGGCCTCAACCACCGGGGAGCTGTTTTTT.

CDR3 bases: TGCGCCAGCAGCCAAGTTACCGGGACTAGCGGCTACGAGCAGTACTTC. Translation: CASSQVTGTSGYEQYF. The chain is built from TRBV4-1 and TRBJ2-5; the match to TRBD2 covers 11 bases. The DNA end is more similar to TRBJ2-7, so the J call may be wrong. Germline lookup yields CDR1 MGHRA and CDR2 YSYEKL. The CDR3 has 16 residues.

This clone showed up just once. V usage is TRBV27 and J usage is TRBJ2-3, with 9 positions matching TRBD2. The V gene's germline CDR1 is MNHEY and CDR2 SMNVEV (reference sequence). The CDR3 is made up of 16 amino acids. Trimming took 2 bases from V and 5 from J; bases not matched to a gene: 8. The CDR3 protein is CASSLISGRYIDTQYF. CDR3 sequence (DNA): TGTGCCAGCAGTTTAATTAGCGGGAGATATATAGATACGCAGTATTTT.

This clone was seen a handful of times. The J gene is TRBJ1-1, the V gene TRBV9; D is perhaps TRBD1 (5 bases). V lost 1 base, J lost 7 bases, and 11 bases lay in between. The CDR3 runs to 13 residues. Germline CDR1 SGDLS, CDR2 YYNGEE. The DNA of the CDR3 is TGTGCCAGCAGCGTAAGGGGTTTGGGTGAAGCTTTCTTT. Encoded protein: CASSVRGLGEAFF.

The V and J genes are TRBV13 and TRBJ2-1, with a weak D call TRBD2 (5 bases). The germline CDR1 and CDR2 sequences are PRHDT and FYEKMQ (reference sequence). The CDR3 contains 12 residues. Trimming stripped 5 bases from V and 6 bases from J, with 8 bases between. CDR3 loop: CASSLGLNEQFF. As DNA, the CDR3 is TGTGCCAGCAGCCTCGGACTCAATGAGCAGTTCTTC.

A few counts support this clone. This may be a read error, as it is one base from a much larger clone. CDR3 loop: CARSLGQIMNTEAFF. DNA of the CDR3: TGTGCCAGAAGCTTGGGACAGATCATGAACACTGAAGCTTTCTTT. V and J are TRBV5-3 and TRBJ1-1, with D perhaps TRBD1 (5 bases). TRBV5-3 is designated an ORF whose function remains uncertain. The V gene lost 0 bases and the J gene lost 0 bases, with 9 bases spanning the gap. CDR3 length: 15 amino acids.

V gene TRBV5-4 combines with J gene TRBJ2-7, with a possible D match to TRBD1 (5 bases). CDR1 is SGHNT, CDR2 YYREEE, per germline (reference sequence). V dropped 2 bases and J dropped 6 bases, with 9 bases sitting between them. The CDR3 consists of 12 residues. Here the CDR3 DNA reads TGTGCCAGCAGCTTCTGGGGCCTCGAGCAGTACTTC. Translated: CASSFWGLEQYF.

The gene calls are TRBV28 and TRBJ2-3, with 9 bases identical to TRBD2. Germline assignment: CDR1 MDHEN and CDR2 SYDVKM. J gave up 0 bases and V 6 bases, and 4 bases lay outside the gene matches. CDR3 length: 15 amino acids. The CDR3 sequence: CASRLAGSSTDTQYF. The CDR3 DNA is TGTGCCAGCAGGCTAGCGGGGTCTAGCACAGATACGCAGTATTTT.

The CDR3 region is CASSQVWDSGDDTDTQYF. In DNA, the CDR3 is TGCGCCAGCAGCCAAGTTTGGGACAGTGGGGACGACACGGATACGCAGTATTTT. V usage is TRBV4-3 and J usage is TRBJ2-3; 7 bases fit TRBD1. CDR3 size: 18 residues. V lost 1 base to trimming and J lost 6 bases; unmatched junction nucleotides: 16. Germline CDR1 reads LGHNA; CDR2 reads YSLEER.

The chain joins TRBV2 to TRBJ2-6; 8 nucleotides agree with TRBD1. The junction had 10 bases not matched to a gene; V was cut back by 5 bases and J by 1 base. The V gene's germline CDR1 is SNHLY and CDR2 FYNNEI. The length of the CDR3 is 18 residues. CDR3 DNA sequence: TGTGCCAGCAGTAGGACAGGGAGCCTTATATCTGGGGCCAACGTCCTGACTTTC. Translation: CASSRTGSLISGANVLTF.

This clone was recorded once. The CDR3 is CASSPGGSAYEQYF. The CDR3 nucleotides read TGTGCCAGCAGCCCCGGGGGGAGCGCCTACGAGCAGTACTTC. V is TRBV5-6 and J is TRBJ2-7; 7 positions match TRBD2. This CDR3 is built from 14 residues. Per the germline V gene, CDR1 is SGHDT and CDR2 is YYEEEE. V dropped 4 bases and J dropped 2; count of bases not matched to a gene: 6.

The chain carries TRBV5-1 and TRBJ2-7; 10 bases fit TRBD1. Germline V gene lookup returns CDR1 SGHRS and CDR2 YFSETQ. V was pared by 4 bases and J by 3 bases, with 10 bases of the junction left unmatched. The CDR3 covers 16 residues. CDR3: CASSITPGTGDYEQYF. CDR3 sequence (DNA): TGCGCCAGCAGCATAACGCCCGGGACAGGGGACTACGAGCAGTACTTC.

This clone was seen a handful of times. The V gene is TRBV15, the J gene TRBJ2-2; 10 bases are shared with TRBD2. Germline V gene data show CDR1 as LNHNV and CDR2 as YYDKDF (reference sequence). The ends lost 2 bases at V and 6 bases at J; junction bases unmatched: 12. This CDR3 is built from 18 residues. CDR3 DNA sequence: TGTGCCACCAGCAGAAATCGAGCTGGGACTAGCGATGCCGGGGAGCTGTTTTTT. It specifies CATSRNRAGTSDAGELFF.

The chain couples TRBV7-9 to TRBJ2-2, with 12 positions matching TRBD2. Germline assignment: CDR1 SEHNR and CDR2 FQNEAQ (reference sequence). This CDR3 has 14 amino acids. Germline trimming cut 11 bases from V and 6 bases from J; bases unmatched to any gene: 7. CDR3 sequence (DNA): TGTGCCGGAGCTAGCGGGGGGGCCGCCGGGGAGCTGTTTTTT. It specifies CAGASGGAAGELFF.

The V call is TRBV2, the J call TRBJ1-1; D remains ambiguous. The length of the CDR3 is 16 residues. Trimming stripped 10 bases from V and 4 bases from J, with 25 bases between. CDR1 SNHLY and CDR2 FYNNEI come from the germline V gene. The CDR3 protein is CAIKSGARAGGTEAFF. For the CDR3, the DNA is TGTGCCATCAAATCGGGCGCGCGGGCTGGAGGCACTGAAGCTTTCTTT.

The V and J genes are TRBV19 and TRBJ2-7; D perhaps matches TRBD2 (6 bases). Germline V gives CDR1 LNHDA, CDR2 SQIVND (reference sequence). This CDR3 region has 14 residues. Trimming took off 10 bases at V and 0 bases at J, with 16 bases between the two ends. DNA for the CDR3: TGTGCCACTTCATCCCGGGAGACCTCCTACGAGCAGTACTTC. Translating it yields CATSSRETSYEQYF.

The genes are TRBV5-8 and TRBJ1-2; TRBD1 aligns across 11 bases. The CDR3 runs 17 residues. CDR1 SGHTS and CDR2 YDEGEE come from the germline V gene. Germline trimming cut 4 bases from V and 4 bases from J; bases unmatched to any gene: 12. The CDR3 DNA follows: TGTGCCAGCAGCACCGGGACAGGGGGTGGTATAGGCTATGGCTACACCTTC. This sequence encodes CASSTGTGGGIGYGYTF.

This clone has just a few counts. The J gene is TRBJ1-5, the V gene TRBV23-1; D not certain. TRBV23-1 is flagged as an ORF with uncertain function. V lost 4 bases to trimming and J lost 6 bases, with 22 bases between them. CDR3 length equals 17 residues. The CDR3 loop reads CASSLSADKPLSQPQHF. In nucleotides, the CDR3 is TGCGCCAGCAGTCTGTCGGCAGACAAACCGCTCAGTCAGCCCCAGCATTTT.

This chain links TRBV5-6 with TRBJ2-1, with 10 nucleotides matching TRBD1. Unmatched junction bases numbered 5, after V lost 4 bases and J lost 4 bases. The germline V gene encodes CDR1 SGHDT and CDR2 YYEEEE. The CDR3 contains 15 residues. The CDR3 DNA sequence: TGTGCCAGCAGCCCATGGACAGGGGGATACAATGAGCAGTTCTTC. Its protein product is CASSPWTGGYNEQFF.